This record looks at one TCR beta chain sequence and its context. The source of the sample is a study of CD8 T cells in Susac syndrome. Germline lookup yields CDR1 SGHDT and CDR2 YYEEEE. The CDR3 is 14 amino acids. The trim removed 0 bases at V and 8 bases at J, leaving 4 bases unmatched. With random hexamers, roughly 0.45 to 1 ug RNA was reverse transcribed. TCRdb fed the immunoSEQ multiplex PCR reads into MiXCR, producing one record per CDR3 protein. The sample yields about 190,000 distinct CDR3 sequences, approximately 95% seen once. This TCR derives from a human donor with Susac syndrome. Specimen: CD8+ T cells from PBMCs. The rearrangement joins TRBV5-6 to TRBJ1-2; 10 bases are a match to TRBD1. The CDR3 sequence: CASSLAGTGEGYTF. The CDR3 DNA reads as TGTGCCAGCAGCTTGGCCGGGACAGGGGAAGGCTACACCTTC.